This T cell receptor (beta chain) was recorded in a study of control samples from healthy donors and cancer patients. Germline loops: CDR1 MDHEN, CDR2 SYDVKM. The CDR3 runs 14 residues. The germline V and J ends were trimmed by 10 bases and 2 bases, with 12 bases remaining between them. Sequenced by immunoSEQ multiplex PCR; TCRdb stores in-frame clones only, minus some. Here the sample spans 65,000 to 85,000 clones, about nine tenths being singletons. The chain combines TRBV28 with TRBJ2-6; D gene unclear. Sequenced material: PBMCs. The TCR originated in a woman aged 50 to 65 with colorectal cancer. CDR3 DNA: TGTGCCACCGAAACCGGAACTGGGGCCAACGTCCTGACTTTC. It yields the protein CATETGTGANVLTF.